Only one count was recorded for the clone carrying this TCR beta chain. Its antigen is undetermined. The sample belongs to a study of cytomegalovirus exposure and HLA in healthy donors. Overall study findings and caveats: For most TCR sequences rarity was the rule, although some public TCRs occurred in many donors. Productive rates of about 87% or about 30% were seen for most TCR beta V segments in an earlier analysis. The study labeled more than 150 TCR beta chains cytomegalovirus-associated.

The PCR made use of 60 Vbeta and 13 Jbeta primers. This table comes from immunoSEQ multiplex PCR, and its TCRdb copy is limited to in-frame clones, with some not included. The table has about 180,000 clones, about 80% seen once; the top ten hold 1.5% to 2%. V trimming: 4 bases; J trimming: 13 bases; junction bases outside the gene matches: 9. The CDR3 loop spans 12 amino acids. Germline V gene data show CDR1 as KGHSH and CDR2 as LQKENI. The source material was PBMCs. V and J are TRBV18 and TRBJ1-2; 7 bases align to TRBD1. The sequence came from a woman in her 30s in good health and CMV-seronegative. CDR3 nucleotides: TGTGCCAGCTCACTACGGACAGGTGCCGTCACCTTC. Translated, it gives CASSLRTGAVTF.